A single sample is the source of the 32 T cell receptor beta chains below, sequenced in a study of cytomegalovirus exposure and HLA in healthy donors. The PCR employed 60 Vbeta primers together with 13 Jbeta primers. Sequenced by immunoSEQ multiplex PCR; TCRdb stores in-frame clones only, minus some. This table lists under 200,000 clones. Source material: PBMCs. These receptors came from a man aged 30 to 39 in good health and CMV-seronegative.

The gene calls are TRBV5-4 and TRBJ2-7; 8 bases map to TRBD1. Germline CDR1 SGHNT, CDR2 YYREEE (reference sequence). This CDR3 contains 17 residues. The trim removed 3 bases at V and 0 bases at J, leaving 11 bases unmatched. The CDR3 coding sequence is TGTGCCAGCAGCTCCCCACCCCGGGACAGGACCTCCTACGAGCAGTACTTC. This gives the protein CASSSPPRDRTSYEQYF.

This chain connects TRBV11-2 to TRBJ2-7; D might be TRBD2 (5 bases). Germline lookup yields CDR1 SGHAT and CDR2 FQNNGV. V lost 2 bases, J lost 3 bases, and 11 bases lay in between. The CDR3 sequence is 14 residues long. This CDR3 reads CASSLLEGVYEQYF. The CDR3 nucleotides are TGTGCCAGCAGCTTACTTGAGGGAGTCTACGAGCAGTACTTC.

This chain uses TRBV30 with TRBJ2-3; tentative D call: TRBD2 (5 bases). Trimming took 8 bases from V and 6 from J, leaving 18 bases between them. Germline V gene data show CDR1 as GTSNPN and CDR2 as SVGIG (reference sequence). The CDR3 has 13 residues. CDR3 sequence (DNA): TGTGCCACCGAGGGCAGGAACCTGGATACGCAGTATTTT. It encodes CATEGRNLDTQYF. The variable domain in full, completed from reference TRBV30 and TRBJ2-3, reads SQTIHQWPATLVQPVGSPLSLECTVEGTSNPNLYWYRQAAGRGLQLLFYSVGIGQISSEVPQNLSASRPQDRQFILSSKKLLLSDSGFYLCATEGRNLDTQYFGPGTRLTVL.

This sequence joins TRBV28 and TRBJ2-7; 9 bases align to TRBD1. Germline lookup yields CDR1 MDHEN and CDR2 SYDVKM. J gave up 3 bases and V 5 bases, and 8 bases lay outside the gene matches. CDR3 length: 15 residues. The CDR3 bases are TGTGCCAGCAGTACTCTGGGACAGGGTAACTACGAGCAGTACTTC. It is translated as CASSTLGQGNYEQYF.

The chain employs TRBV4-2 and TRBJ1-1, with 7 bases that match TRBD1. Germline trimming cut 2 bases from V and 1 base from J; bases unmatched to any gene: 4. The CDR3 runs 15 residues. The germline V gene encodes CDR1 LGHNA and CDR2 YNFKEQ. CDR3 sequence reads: CASSQSYRGNTEAFF. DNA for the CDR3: TGTGCCAGCAGCCAATCCTACAGGGGGAACACTGAAGCTTTCTTT.

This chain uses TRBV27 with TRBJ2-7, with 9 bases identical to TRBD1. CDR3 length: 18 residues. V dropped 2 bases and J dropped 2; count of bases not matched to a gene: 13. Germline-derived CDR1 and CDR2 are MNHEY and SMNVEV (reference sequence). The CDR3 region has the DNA TGTGCCAGCAGTTTAGAGTCCGGGACAGGGAGAGGGGCCTACGAGCAGTACTTC. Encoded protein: CASSLESGTGRGAYEQYF.

The CDR3 region is CASSPGQGDRGYTF. CDR3 in DNA: TGTGCCAGCAGCCCGGGACAGGGAGATCGGGGCTACACCTTC. The chain employs TRBV28 and TRBJ1-2, with 9 bases that match TRBD1. Germline trimming cut 6 bases from V and 8 bases from J; bases unmatched to any gene: 10. The CDR3 contains 14 residues. Germline CDR1 MDHEN, CDR2 SYDVKM.

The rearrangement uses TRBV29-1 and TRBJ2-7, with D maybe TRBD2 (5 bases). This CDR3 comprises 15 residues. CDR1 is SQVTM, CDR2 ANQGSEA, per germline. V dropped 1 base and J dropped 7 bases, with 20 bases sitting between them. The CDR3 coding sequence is TGCAGCGTTGAAGCCTGGAGCCGAGGGCCGGGAGAGCAGTACTTC. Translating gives CSVEAWSRGPGEQYF.

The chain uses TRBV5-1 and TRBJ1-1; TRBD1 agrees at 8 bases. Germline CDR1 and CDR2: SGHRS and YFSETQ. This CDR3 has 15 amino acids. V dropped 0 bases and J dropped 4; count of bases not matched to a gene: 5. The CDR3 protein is CASSLEQGVSTEAFF. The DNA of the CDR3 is TGCGCCAGCAGCTTGGAACAGGGGGTTTCCACTGAAGCTTTCTTT.

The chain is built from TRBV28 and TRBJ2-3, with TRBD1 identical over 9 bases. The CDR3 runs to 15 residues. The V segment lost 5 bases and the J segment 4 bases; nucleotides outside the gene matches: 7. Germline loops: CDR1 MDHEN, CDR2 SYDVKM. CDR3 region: CASSPGGQGSDTQYF. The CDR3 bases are TGTGCCAGCAGTCCGGGGGGACAGGGTTCAGATACGCAGTATTTT. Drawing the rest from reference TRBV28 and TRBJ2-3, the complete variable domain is DVKVTQSSRYLVKRTGEKVFLECVQDMDHENMFWYRQDPGLGLRLIYFSYDVKMKEKGDIPEGYSVSREKKERFSLILESASTNQTSMYLCASSPGGQGSDTQYFGPGTRLTVL.

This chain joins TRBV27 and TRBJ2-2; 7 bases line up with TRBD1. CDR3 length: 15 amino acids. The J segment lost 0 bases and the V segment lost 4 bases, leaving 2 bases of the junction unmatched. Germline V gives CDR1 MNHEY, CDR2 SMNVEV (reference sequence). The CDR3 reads CASSWDRPNTGELFF. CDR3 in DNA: TGTGCCAGCAGTTGGGACAGACCGAACACCGGGGAGCTGTTTTTT.

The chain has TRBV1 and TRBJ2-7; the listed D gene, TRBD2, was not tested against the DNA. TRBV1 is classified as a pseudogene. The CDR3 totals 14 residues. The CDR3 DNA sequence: TGCACCAGCAGCCAAACGCGGGGGGGCTACGAGCAGTACTTC. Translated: CTSSQTRGGYEQYF.

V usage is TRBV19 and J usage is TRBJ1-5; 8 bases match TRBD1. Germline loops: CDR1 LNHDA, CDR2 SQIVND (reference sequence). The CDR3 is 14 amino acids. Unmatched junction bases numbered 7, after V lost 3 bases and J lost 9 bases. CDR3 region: CASSMKTGGRPQHF. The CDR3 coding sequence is TGTGCCAGTAGTATGAAAACAGGGGGAAGGCCCCAGCATTTT.

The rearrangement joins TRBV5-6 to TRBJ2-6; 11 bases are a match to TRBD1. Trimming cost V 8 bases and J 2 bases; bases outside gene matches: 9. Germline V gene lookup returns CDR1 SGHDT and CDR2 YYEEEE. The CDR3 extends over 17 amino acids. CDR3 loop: CASARWTGGTGANVLTF. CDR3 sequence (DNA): TGTGCCAGTGCCCGCTGGACAGGGGGCACTGGGGCCAACGTCCTGACTTTC.

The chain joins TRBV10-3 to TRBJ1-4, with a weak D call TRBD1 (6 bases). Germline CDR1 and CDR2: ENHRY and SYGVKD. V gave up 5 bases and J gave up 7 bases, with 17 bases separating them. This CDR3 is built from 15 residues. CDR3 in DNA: TGTGCCATCAGTTCGAACCAGGGGTCAGGTGAAAAACTGTTTTTT. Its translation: CAISSNQGSGEKLFF.

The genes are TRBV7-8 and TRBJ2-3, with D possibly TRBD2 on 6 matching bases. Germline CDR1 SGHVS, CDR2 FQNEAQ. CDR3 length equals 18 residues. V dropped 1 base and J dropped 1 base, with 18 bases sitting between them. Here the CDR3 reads CASSLGRRAGLGTDTQYF. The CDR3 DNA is TGTGCCAGCAGCTTAGGAAGGCGGGCGGGACTGGGCACAGATACGCAGTATTTT.

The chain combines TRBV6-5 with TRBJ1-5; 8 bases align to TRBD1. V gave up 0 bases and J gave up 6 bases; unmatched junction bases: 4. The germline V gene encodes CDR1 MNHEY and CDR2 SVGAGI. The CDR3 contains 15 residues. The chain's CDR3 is CASSYSTGVGQPQHF. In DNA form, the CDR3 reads TGTGCCAGCAGTTACTCGACAGGGGTCGGTCAGCCCCAGCATTTT.

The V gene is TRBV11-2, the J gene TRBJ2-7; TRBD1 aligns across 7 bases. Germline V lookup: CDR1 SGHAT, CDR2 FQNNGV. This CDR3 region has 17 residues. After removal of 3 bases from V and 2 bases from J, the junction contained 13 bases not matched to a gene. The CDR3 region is CASSLTARDSQTYEQYF. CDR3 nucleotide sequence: TGTGCCAGCAGCTTGACTGCCCGGGACAGCCAAACCTACGAGCAGTACTTC.

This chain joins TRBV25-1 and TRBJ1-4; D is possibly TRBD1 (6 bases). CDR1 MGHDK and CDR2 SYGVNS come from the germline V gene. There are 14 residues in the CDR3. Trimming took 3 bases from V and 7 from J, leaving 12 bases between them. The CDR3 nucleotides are TGTGCCAGCAGTGAGCCAGGGGCGGGTGAAAAACTGTTTTTT. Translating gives CASSEPGAGEKLFF. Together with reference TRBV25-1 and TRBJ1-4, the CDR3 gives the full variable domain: EADIYQTPRYLVIGTGKKITLECSQTMGHDKMYWYQQDPGMELHLIHYSYGVNSTEKGDLSSESTVSRIRTEHFPLTLESARPSHTSQYLCASSEPGAGEKLFFGSGTQLSVL.

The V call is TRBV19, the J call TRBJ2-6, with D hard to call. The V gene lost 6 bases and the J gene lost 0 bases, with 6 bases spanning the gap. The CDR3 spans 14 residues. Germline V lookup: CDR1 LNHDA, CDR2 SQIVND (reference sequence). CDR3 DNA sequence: TGTGCCAGTAGCTATGGCTCTGGGGCCAACGTCCTGACTTTC. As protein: CASSYGSGANVLTF.

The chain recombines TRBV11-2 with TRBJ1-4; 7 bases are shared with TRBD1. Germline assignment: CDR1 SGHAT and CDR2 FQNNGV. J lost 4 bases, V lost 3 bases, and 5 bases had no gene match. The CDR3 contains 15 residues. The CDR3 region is CASSFQGGNNEKLFF. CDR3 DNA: TGTGCCAGCAGCTTCCAGGGGGGAAATAATGAAAAACTGTTTTTT.

The CDR3 loop is CASSISAGGPGDTQYF. CDR3 sequence (DNA): TGTGCCAGTAGTATTTCAGCGGGAGGGCCGGGTGATACGCAGTATTTT. The J gene is TRBJ2-3, the V gene TRBV19; the match to TRBD2 covers 10 bases. The CDR3 loop spans 16 amino acids. Germline loops: CDR1 LNHDA, CDR2 SQIVND (reference sequence). V shed 3 bases, J shed 6 bases, and the junction held 9 bases outside the gene matches. Variable domain in full (rest from reference TRBV19 and TRBJ2-3): DGGITQSPKYLFRKEGQNVTLSCEQNLNHDAMYWYRQDPGQGLRLIYYSQIVNDFQKGDIAEGYSVSREKKESFPLTVTSAQKNPTAFYLCASSISAGGPGDTQYFGPGTRLTVL.

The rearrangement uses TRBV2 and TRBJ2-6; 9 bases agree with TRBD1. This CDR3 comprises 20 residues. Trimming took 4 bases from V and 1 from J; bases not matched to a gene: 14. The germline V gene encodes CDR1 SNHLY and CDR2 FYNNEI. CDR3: CASSARTGDYLGSGANVLTF. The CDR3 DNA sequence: TGTGCCAGCAGTGCCCGGACAGGGGACTATCTGGGGTCTGGGGCCAACGTCCTGACTTTC.

CDR3 nucleotides: TGTGCCAGCTCACCAACGACAGTGGATAGCAATCAGCCCCAGCATTTT. It translates to CASSPTTVDSNQPQHF. J is TRBJ1-5 and V is TRBV18, with TRBD1 as a possible D gene (5 bases). Deletions cut 2 bases from V and 0 bases from J, with 11 bases between. The germline V gene has CDR1 KGHSH and CDR2 LQKENI. The CDR3 totals 16 residues.

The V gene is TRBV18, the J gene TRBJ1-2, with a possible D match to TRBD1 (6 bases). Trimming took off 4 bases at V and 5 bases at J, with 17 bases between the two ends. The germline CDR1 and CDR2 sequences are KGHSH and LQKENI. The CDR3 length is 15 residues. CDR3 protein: CASSLRDKPSYGYTF. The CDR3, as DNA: TGTGCCAGCTCACTACGGGACAAGCCTTCTTATGGCTACACCTTC.

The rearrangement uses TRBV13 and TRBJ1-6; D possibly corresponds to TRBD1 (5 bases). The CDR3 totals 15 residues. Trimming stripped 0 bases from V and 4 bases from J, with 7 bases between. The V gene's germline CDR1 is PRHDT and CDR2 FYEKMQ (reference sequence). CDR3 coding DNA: TGTGCCAGCAGCTTAGGAGGGACTTATAATTCACCCCTCCACTTT. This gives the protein CASSLGGTYNSPLHF. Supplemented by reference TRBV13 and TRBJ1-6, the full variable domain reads AAGVIQSPRHLIKEKRETATLKCYPIPRHDTVYWYQQGPGQDPQFLISFYEKMQSDKGSIPDRFSAQQFSDYHSELNMSSLELGDSALYFCASSLGGTYNSPLHFGNGTRLTVT.

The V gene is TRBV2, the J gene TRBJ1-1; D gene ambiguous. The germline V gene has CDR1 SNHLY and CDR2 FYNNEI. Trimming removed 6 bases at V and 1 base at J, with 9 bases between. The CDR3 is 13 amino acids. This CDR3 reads CASRRAANTEAFF. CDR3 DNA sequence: TGTGCCAGCAGGCGGGCTGCGAACACTGAAGCTTTCTTT.

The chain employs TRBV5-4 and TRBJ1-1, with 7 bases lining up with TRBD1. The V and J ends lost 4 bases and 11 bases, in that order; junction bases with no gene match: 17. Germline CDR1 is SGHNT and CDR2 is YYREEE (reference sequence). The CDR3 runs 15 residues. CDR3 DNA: TGTGCCAGCAGCCCCGGGTTTCAAGGGGGCGTACAGGCTTTCTTT. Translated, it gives CASSPGFQGGVQAFF.

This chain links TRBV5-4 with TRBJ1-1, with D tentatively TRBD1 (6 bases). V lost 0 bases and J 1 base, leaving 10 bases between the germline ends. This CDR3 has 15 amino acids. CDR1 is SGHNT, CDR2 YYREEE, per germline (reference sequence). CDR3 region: CASSLAPDRNTEAFF. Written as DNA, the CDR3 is TGTGCCAGCAGCTTGGCCCCGGACAGGAACACTGAAGCTTTCTTT.

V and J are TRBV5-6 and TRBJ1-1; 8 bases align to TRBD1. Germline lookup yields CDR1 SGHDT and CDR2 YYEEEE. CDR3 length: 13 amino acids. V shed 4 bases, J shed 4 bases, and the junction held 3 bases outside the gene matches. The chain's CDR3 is CASSSTGGTEAFF. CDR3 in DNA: TGTGCCAGCAGCAGTACAGGGGGCACTGAAGCTTTCTTT. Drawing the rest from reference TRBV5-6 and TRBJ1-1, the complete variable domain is DAGVTQSPTHLIKTRGQQVTLRCSPKSGHDTVSWYQQALGQGPQFIFQYYEEEERQRGNFPDRFSGHQFPNYSSELNVNALLLGDSALYLCASSSTGGTEAFFGQGTRLTVV.

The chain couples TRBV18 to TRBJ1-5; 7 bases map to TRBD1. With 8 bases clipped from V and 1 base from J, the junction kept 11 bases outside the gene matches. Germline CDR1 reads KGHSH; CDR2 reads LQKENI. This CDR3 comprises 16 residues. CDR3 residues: CASDMTGKGSNQPQHF. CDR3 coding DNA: TGTGCCAGCGATATGACAGGGAAGGGGAGCAATCAGCCCCAGCATTTT.

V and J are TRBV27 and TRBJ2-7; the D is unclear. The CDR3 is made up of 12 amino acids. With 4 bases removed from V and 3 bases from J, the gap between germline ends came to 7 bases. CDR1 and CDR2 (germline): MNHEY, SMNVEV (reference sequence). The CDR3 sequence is CASSSPSYEQYF. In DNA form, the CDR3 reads TGTGCCAGCAGTTCCCCTAGCTACGAGCAGTACTTC.